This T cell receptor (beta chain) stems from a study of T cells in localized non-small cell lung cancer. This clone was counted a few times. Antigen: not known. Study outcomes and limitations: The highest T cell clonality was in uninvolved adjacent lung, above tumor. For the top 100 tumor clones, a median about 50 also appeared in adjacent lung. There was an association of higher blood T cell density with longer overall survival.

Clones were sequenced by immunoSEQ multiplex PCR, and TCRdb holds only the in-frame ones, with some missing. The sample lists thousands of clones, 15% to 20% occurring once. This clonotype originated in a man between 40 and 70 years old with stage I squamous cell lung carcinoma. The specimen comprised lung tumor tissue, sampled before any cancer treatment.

Here the CDR3 reads CASSTTSGRPEYF. CDR3 nucleotide sequence: TGTGCCAGCAGTACGACTAGCGGGAGGCCGGAGTACTTC. The gene calls are TRBV28 and TRBJ2-7, with 13 nucleotides matching TRBD2. The germline V gene has CDR1 MDHEN and CDR2 SYDVKM. After removal of 5 bases from V and 11 bases from J, the junction contained 6 bases not matched to a gene. CDR3 length: 13 amino acids.